The 25 T cell receptor beta chains in this list originate from one sample, sequenced in a study of immune characterization of retroperitoneal liposarcoma (dated by TCRdb to about 2019). Libraries were constructed by PCR. Sequencing relied on a NextSeq 500. TCRdb itself trimmed the public reads at Q25 with fastp, ran MiXCR and retained productive beta chains. Every entry covers one CDR3 protein and lists the most common genes and DNA from its rows. The sample table holds under 1,500 distinct CDR3 sequences, of which more than 40% were seen once. The top ten constitute approximately 19% of the sample. The specimen sequenced was tumor tissue. The source is a female donor with retroperitoneal liposarcoma.

By share of the sample, this clonotype is large. The chain has TRBV6-6 and TRBJ2-5; 11 bases map to TRBD1. CDR1 and CDR2 (germline): MNHNY, SVGAGI (reference sequence). The CDR3 runs to 16 residues. The ends lost 5 bases at V and 3 bases at J; junction bases unmatched: 8. CDR3: CASSDPRDRGEETQYF. The CDR3 DNA is TGTGCCAGCAGTGACCCGAGGGACAGGGGGGAAGAGACCCAGTACTTC.

The gene calls are TRBV6-6 and TRBJ2-2, with unresolved D. From germline, CDR1 is MNHNY and CDR2 SVGAGI (reference sequence). The CDR3 is 14 amino acids. The V and J ends lost 7 bases and 4 bases respectively, with 13 bases between them. The CDR3 coding sequence is TGTGCCAGCACTCAGGCCGCGACCACCGGGGAGCTGTTTTTT. It specifies CASTQAATTGELFF.

The chain combines TRBV27 with TRBJ2-3; weak D call: TRBD1 (5 bases). Trimming removed 5 bases at V and 0 bases at J, with 15 bases between. The CDR3 runs 16 residues. Germline V gene lookup returns CDR1 MNHEY and CDR2 SMNVEV (reference sequence). The CDR3 DNA reads TGTGCCAGCAGTCCAACGGTTAGGGGTAGCACAGATACGCAGTATTTT. Amino acid sequence: CASSPTVRGSTDTQYF.

This clonotype was observed once. The CDR3 sequence is CASSPNTDTQYF. CDR3 nucleotide sequence: TGTGCCAGCAGTCCGAACACAGATACGCAGTATTTT. The chain joins TRBV6-5 to TRBJ2-3; no clear D gene. From germline, CDR1 is MNHEY and CDR2 SVGAGI. The CDR3 loop spans 12 amino acids. Trimming stripped 5 bases from V and 2 bases from J, with 5 bases between.

This sequence joins TRBV4-1 and TRBJ2-3; D possibly corresponds to TRBD2 (5 bases). CDR3 size: 13 residues. Germline V gene lookup returns CDR1 MGHRA and CDR2 YSYEKL. V was cut by 6 bases and J by 2 bases, with 9 bases left in between. The CDR3 is CASRSGYTDTQYF. The CDR3 coding sequence is TGCGCCAGCAGAAGCGGATACACAGATACGCAGTATTTT.

This clonotype was observed a few times. The chain couples TRBV6-5 to TRBJ2-1, with D unclear. Germline loops: CDR1 MNHEY, CDR2 SVGAGI. The V end was cut by 2 bases, the J end by 5 bases, with 7 bases between. This CDR3 contains 13 residues. The CDR3 reads CASSYGGDNEQFF. As DNA, the CDR3 is TGTGCCAGCAGTTACGGCGGAGACAATGAGCAGTTCTTC.

Worth noting for this clonotype: The junction differs from germline at one of its ends, possibly a read error. The chain uses TRBV6-1 and TRBJ2-3; D remains unclear. CDR3 size: 15 residues. CDR1 and CDR2 (germline): MNHNS, SASEGT. In nucleotides, the CDR3 is TGTGCCAGCAGTCCCCGGGTCGGATACTCCTACGAGCAGTTCTTT. Translating it yields CASSPRVGYSYEQFF.

V is TRBV7-3 and J is TRBJ2-1, with 10 bases aligning to TRBD2. The tail of the sequence fits TRBJ2-7 better, so the J call may be wrong. Germline lookup yields CDR1 SGHTA and CDR2 FQGTGA. The CDR3 runs 15 residues. The CDR3 DNA reads as TGTGCCAGCAGTTCGGACGGGACTAGCGACAATGAGCAGTACTTC. This sequence encodes CASSSDGTSDNEQYF.

V gene TRBV6-1 combines with J gene TRBJ2-5; D might be TRBD2 (6 bases). The end of the DNA is better explained by TRBJ2-1, so the J call may be wrong. Germline values: CDR1 MNHNS, CDR2 SASEGT. The CDR3 runs to 14 residues. CDR3 sequence: CASKVSGGGDEQFF. The CDR3 nucleotides are TGTGCCAGCAAAGTCTCAGGCGGCGGGGATGAGCAGTTCTTC.

This rearrangement joins TRBV6-1 to TRBJ2-5, with D uncertain. The closer fit of TRBJ2-1 to the DNA end suggests the J call may be wrong. This CDR3 has 11 residues. Per the germline V gene, CDR1 is MNHNS and CDR2 is SASEGT. This CDR3 reads CASSPGNEQFF. DNA of the CDR3: TGTGCCAGCAGTCCCGGCAATGAGCAGTTCTTC.

This clonotype was seen more than once but under ten times. The chain recombines TRBV6-1 with TRBJ2-1; 7 positions match TRBD1. TRBJ2-5 explains the end of the DNA better; the J call may be wrong. Per the germline V gene, CDR1 is MNHNS and CDR2 is SASEGT. The CDR3 has 16 amino acids. This CDR3 is CASRRVGQAGKETQYF. CDR3 nucleotides: TGTGCCAGCAGAAGGGTAGGACAGGCGGGTAAAGAGACCCAGTACTTC.

In this sample, this clonotype is large. The J gene is TRBJ2-1, the V gene TRBV7-2; 7 bases map to TRBD2. In germline, CDR1 is SGHTA, CDR2 FQGNSA. V was pared by 1 base and J by 10 bases, with 7 bases of the junction left unmatched. CDR3 size: 14 residues. The CDR3 region has the DNA TGTGCCAGCAGCTTAGATCCTAGCGGCTACGAGCAGTTCTTC. It encodes CASSLDPSGYEQFF. The full variable domain, its missing parts supplied by reference TRBV7-2 and TRBJ2-1, is GAGVSQSPSNKVTEKGKDVELRCDPISGHTALYWYRQSLGQGLEFLIYFQGNSAPDKSGLPSDRFSAERTGGSVSTLTIQRTQQEDSAVYLCASSLDPSGYEQFFGPGTRLTVL.

The rearrangement uses TRBV7-2 and TRBJ2-1, with D maybe TRBD2 (6 bases). CDR3 length equals 14 residues. Trimming took off 2 bases at V and 3 bases at J, with 8 bases between the two ends. Germline V gene data show CDR1 as SGHTA and CDR2 as FQGNSA. In DNA, the CDR3 is TGTGCCAGCAGCTTACGCGGGGACTACAATGAGCAGTTCTTC. Protein sequence: CASSLRGDYNEQFF.

The chain recombines TRBV6-1 with TRBJ2-5; D remains ambiguous. The J call may be incorrect, as the DNA end agrees better with TRBJ2-7. Germline lookup yields CDR1 MNHNS and CDR2 SASEGT. CDR3 length: 12 amino acids. The CDR3 DNA reads TGTGCCAGCAGTGAATGGGTCTACGAGCAGTACTTC. Its protein is CASSEWVYEQYF.

This clonotype was seen a few times. V is TRBV6-5 and J is TRBJ2-1; TRBD1 or TRBD2 may be the D gene (6 bases each). Near its end, the DNA agrees better with TRBJ2-5, so the J call may be wrong. CDR1 and CDR2 from the germline V gene are MNHEY and SVGAGI. The CDR3 extends over 13 amino acids. For the CDR3, the DNA is TGTGCCAGCAGCCCCCGAGGGGGGGAGACCCAGTACTTC. The encoded protein is CASSPRGGETQYF.

This clonotype was seen a handful of times. The V gene is TRBV6-1, the J gene TRBJ2-3, with unresolved D. The CDR3 is 12 residues long. Trimming stripped 1 base from V and 4 bases from J, with 3 bases between. CDR1 MNHNS and CDR2 SASEGT come from the germline V gene. For the CDR3, the DNA is TGTGCCAGCAGTGAAGTCGCAGATACGCAGTATTTT. It encodes CASSEVADTQYF.

This clonotype is judged large. This chain links TRBV6-1 with TRBJ2-3; no firm D call. The length of the CDR3 is 13 residues. Germline V gene data show CDR1 as MNHNS and CDR2 as SASEGT. V was clipped by 4 bases and J by 0 bases, with 5 bases between them. Here the CDR3 reads CASSVSSTDTQYF. In DNA form, the CDR3 reads TGTGCCAGCAGTGTGAGCAGCACAGATACGCAGTATTTT.

V is TRBV24-1 and J is TRBJ2-1, with TRBD2 matching 7 bases. The CDR3 is 16 amino acids. Trimming at V came to 3 bases and at J to 2 bases, leaving 6 bases not matched to a gene. Germline loops: CDR1 KGHDR, CDR2 SFDVKD. The CDR3 nucleotides are TGTGCCACCAGTGATCGTGCGGGAGCGGCCTACAATGAGCAGTTCTTC. Translation gives CATSDRAGAAYNEQFF.

This clonotype came up a few times. This rearrangement joins TRBV10-2 to TRBJ2-1; D might be TRBD1 or TRBD2, each matching 5 bases. This CDR3 contains 14 residues. With 7 bases removed from V and 7 bases from J, the gap between germline ends came to 17 bases. CDR1 WSHSY and CDR2 SAAADI come from the germline V gene. In DNA form, the CDR3 reads TGCGCCAGCACGAGGACTGGGGCGGGTAATGAGCAGTTCTTC. Its translation is CASTRTGAGNEQFF.

The chain carries TRBV7-6 and TRBJ1-6, with D perhaps matching TRBD1 (5 bases). CDR3 length: 14 residues. The V gene lost 1 base and the J gene lost 10 bases, with 11 bases spanning the gap. Germline V gene data show CDR1 as SGHVS and CDR2 as FNYEAQ. The CDR3 loop is CASSLGQPNSPLHF. The CDR3 DNA sequence: TGTGCCAGCAGCTTAGGACAGCCTAACTCACCCCTCCACTTT.

The rearrangement links TRBV6-5 to TRBJ2-4; 9 bases are a match to TRBD1. Looked up from germline, CDR1 is MNHEY and CDR2 is SVGAGI. This CDR3 has 17 amino acids. V lost 4 bases, J lost 3 bases, and 10 bases stayed unmatched. This chain's CDR3 is CASSSTGGGGGKNIQYF. The CDR3 region has the DNA TGTGCCAGCAGTTCCACAGGGGGCGGAGGTGGCAAAAACATTCAGTACTTC.

This clonotype was recorded only once. V is TRBV27 and J is TRBJ2-1; maybe TRBD1 (6 bases). The closer fit of TRBJ2-7 to the DNA end suggests the J call may be wrong. The germline gives CDR1 MNHEY, CDR2 SMNVEV (reference sequence). The CDR3 totals 15 residues. The CDR3 region is CASMVSRGGLNEQYF. The DNA for the CDR3 is TGTGCCAGCATGGTCTCCAGGGGTGGTCTCAATGAGCAGTACTTC.

The chain couples TRBV25-1 to TRBJ2-1; TRBD1 matches at 8 bases. CDR1 MGHDK and CDR2 SYGVNS come from the germline V gene. The CDR3 length is 14 residues. Trimming removed 1 base from V and 5 bases from J; junction bases left unmatched: 1. CDR3 nucleotide sequence: TGTGCCAGCAGTGAATGGACAGGGAACAATGAGCAGTTCTTC. Encoded protein: CASSEWTGNNEQFF.

The rearrangement links TRBV27 to TRBJ2-3, with 9 nucleotides matching TRBD1. Looked up from germline, CDR1 is MNHEY and CDR2 is SMNVEV (reference sequence). The CDR3 length is 12 residues. Trimming took 5 bases from V and 15 from J; bases not matched to a gene: 9. In nucleotides, the CDR3 is TGTGCCAGCAGTGATCCGGGACAGGGAGAATATTTT. It is translated as CASSDPGQGEYF.

This clonotype has just a few counts. This chain joins TRBV6-5 and TRBJ2-4; D is uncertain. The assigned J gene may be wrong: the sequence end matches TRBJ2-7 better. CDR1 MNHEY and CDR2 SVGAGI come from the germline V gene. CDR3 length: 16 residues. CDR3 sequence reads: CASSYGARLVGYEQYF. For the CDR3, the DNA is TGTGCCAGCAGTTACGGCGCAAGGCTAGTGGGCTACGAGCAGTACTTC.